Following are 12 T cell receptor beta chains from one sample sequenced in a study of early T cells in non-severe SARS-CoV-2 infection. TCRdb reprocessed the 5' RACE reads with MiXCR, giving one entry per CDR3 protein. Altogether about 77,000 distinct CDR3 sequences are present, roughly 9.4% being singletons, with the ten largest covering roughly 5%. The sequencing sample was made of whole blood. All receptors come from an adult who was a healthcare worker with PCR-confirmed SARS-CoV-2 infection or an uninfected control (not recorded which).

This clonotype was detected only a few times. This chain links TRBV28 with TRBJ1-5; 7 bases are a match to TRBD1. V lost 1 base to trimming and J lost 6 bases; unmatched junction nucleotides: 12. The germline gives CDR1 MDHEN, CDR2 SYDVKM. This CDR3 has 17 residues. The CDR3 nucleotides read TGTGCCAGCAGTTTATTCGGTGGGACAGAGCCCACTCAGCCCCAGCATTTT. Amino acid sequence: CASSLFGGTEPTQPQHF. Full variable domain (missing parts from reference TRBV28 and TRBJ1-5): DVKVTQSSRYLVKRTGEKVFLECVQDMDHENMFWYRQDPGLGLRLIYFSYDVKMKEKGDIPEGYSVSREKKERFSLILESASTNQTSMYLCASSLFGGTEPTQPQHFGDGTRLSIL.

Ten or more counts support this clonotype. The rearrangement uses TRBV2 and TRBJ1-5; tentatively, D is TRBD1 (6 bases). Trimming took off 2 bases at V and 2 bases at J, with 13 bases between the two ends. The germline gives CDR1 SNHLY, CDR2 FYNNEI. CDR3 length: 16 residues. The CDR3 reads CASSEWQGLGNQPQHF. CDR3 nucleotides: TGTGCCAGCAGTGAATGGCAGGGGCTGGGCAATCAGCCCCAGCATTTT.

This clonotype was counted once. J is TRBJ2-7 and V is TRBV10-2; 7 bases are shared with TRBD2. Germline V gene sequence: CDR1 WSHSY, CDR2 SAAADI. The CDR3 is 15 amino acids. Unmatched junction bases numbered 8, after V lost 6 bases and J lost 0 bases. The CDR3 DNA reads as TGCGCCAGCAGCCCAGCTAGCGGAAGCTCCTACGAGCAGTACTTC. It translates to CASSPASGSSYEQYF.

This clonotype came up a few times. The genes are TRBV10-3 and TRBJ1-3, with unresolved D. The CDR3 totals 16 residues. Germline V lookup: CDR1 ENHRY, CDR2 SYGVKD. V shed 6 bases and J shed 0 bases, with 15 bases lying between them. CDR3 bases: TGTGCCATCAGCTCCCCTCTGGTCCTCTCTGGAAACACCATATATTTT. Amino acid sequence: CAISSPLVLSGNTIYF.

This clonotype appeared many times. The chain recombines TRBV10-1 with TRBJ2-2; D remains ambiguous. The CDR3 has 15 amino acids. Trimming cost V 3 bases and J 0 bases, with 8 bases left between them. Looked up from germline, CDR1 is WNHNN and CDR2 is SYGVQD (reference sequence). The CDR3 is CASSEGSTNTGELFF. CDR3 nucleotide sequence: TGCGCCAGCAGTGAAGGCAGTACGAACACCGGGGAGCTGTTTTTT.

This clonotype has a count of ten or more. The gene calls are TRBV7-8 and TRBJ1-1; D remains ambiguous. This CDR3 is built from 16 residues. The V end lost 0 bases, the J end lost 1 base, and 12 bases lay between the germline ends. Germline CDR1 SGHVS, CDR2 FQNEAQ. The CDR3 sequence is CASSLAGSIPNTEAFF. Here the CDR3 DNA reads TGTGCCAGCAGCTTAGCGGGCAGCATCCCGAACACTGAAGCTTTCTTT.

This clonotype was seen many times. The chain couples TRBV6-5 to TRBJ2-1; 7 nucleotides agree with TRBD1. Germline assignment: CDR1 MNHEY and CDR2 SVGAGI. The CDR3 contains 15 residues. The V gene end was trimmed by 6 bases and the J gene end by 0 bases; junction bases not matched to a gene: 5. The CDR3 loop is CASSQGVSSYNEQFF. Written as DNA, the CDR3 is TGTGCCAGCAGCCAGGGGGTGAGCTCCTACAATGAGCAGTTCTTC.

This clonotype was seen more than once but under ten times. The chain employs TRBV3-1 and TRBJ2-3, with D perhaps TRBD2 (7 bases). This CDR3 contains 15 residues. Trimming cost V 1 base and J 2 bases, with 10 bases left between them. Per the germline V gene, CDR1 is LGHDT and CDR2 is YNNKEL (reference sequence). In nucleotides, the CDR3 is TGTGCCAGCAGCCAAGTAGGGGGGGCCACAGATACGCAGTATTTT. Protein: CASSQVGGATDTQYF.

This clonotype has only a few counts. In DNA form, the CDR3 reads TGCAGTGCCCAGACTAGCGGGCCCTACGAGCAGTACTTC. Encoded protein: CSAQTSGPYEQYF. The genes are TRBV20-1 and TRBJ2-7; 10 bases are shared with TRBD2. The CDR3 has 13 residues. Germline V gene data show CDR1 as DFQATT and CDR2 as SNEGSKA (reference sequence). Trimming at V came to 6 bases and at J to 2 bases, leaving 4 bases not matched to a gene.

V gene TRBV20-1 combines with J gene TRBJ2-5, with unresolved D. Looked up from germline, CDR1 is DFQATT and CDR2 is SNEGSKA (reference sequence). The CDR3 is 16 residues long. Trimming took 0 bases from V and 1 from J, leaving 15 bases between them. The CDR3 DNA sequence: TGCAGTGCTAGAGAGTTTTTAGGAATCTTCCAAGAGACCCAGTACTTC. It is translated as CSAREFLGIFQETQYF.

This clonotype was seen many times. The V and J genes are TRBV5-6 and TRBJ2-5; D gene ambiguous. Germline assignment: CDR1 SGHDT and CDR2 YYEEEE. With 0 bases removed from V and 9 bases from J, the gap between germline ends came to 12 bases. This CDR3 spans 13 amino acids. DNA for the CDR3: TGTGCCAGCAGCTTGGCGGGCAACTCTGCCCAGTACTTC. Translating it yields CASSLAGNSAQYF.

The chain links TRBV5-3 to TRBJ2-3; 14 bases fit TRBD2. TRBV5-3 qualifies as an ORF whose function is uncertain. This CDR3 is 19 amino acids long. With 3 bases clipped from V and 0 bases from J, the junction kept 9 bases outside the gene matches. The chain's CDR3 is CARSSGTSGRDTSTDTQYF. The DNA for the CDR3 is TGTGCCAGAAGCTCGGGGACTAGCGGGAGAGACACTAGCACAGATACGCAGTATTTT.